The 12 T cell receptor beta chains below all came from one sample that was sequenced in a study of OX40 agonist ivuxolimab in advanced cancers. Clones were sequenced by immunoSEQ multiplex PCR, and TCRdb holds only the in-frame ones, with some missing. The table includes 100,000 or so clones, 70% to 90% detected once. The sample in question was CD4+ or CD8+ T cells sorted from blood, obtained in a trial of the OX40 agonist ivuxolimab. The receptors were sampled from an adult with an advanced solid tumor such as melanoma, head and neck, liver or kidney cancer.

The chain carries TRBV6-1 and TRBJ2-5, with 8 positions matching TRBD2. After removal of 9 bases from V and 5 bases from J, the junction contained 11 bases not matched to a gene. The CDR3 contains 14 residues. Looked up from germline, CDR1 is MNHNS and CDR2 is SASEGT. The CDR3 region has the DNA TGTGCCAGTGCGGGAGGTTTGGCAGGGGAGACCCAGTACTTC. It codes for CASAGGLAGETQYF.

The V gene is TRBV19, the J gene TRBJ2-1; D gene uncertain. The germline gives CDR1 LNHDA, CDR2 SQIVND (reference sequence). V was trimmed by 6 bases and J by 5 bases, leaving 23 bases between them. The CDR3 totals 17 residues. DNA of the CDR3: TGTGCCAGTAGCCTCACTGGGGTAAGCATGGAGAACAATGAGCAGTTCTTC. This sequence encodes CASSLTGVSMENNEQFF.

The rearrangement joins TRBV6-6 to TRBJ2-7; 9 nucleotides line up with TRBD2. The CDR3 sequence is 15 residues long. Germline CDR1 reads MNHNY; CDR2 reads SVGAGI (reference sequence). Trimming removed 3 bases from V and 5 bases from J; junction bases left unmatched: 8. The CDR3 sequence is CASSYSSGNRDEQYF. For the CDR3, the DNA is TGTGCCAGCAGTTATTCTAGCGGGAATCGGGACGAGCAGTACTTC.

This clone was seen only a few times. The chain is built from TRBV11-2 and TRBJ1-1; D call uncertain. The V end lost 0 bases, the J end lost 4 bases, and 9 bases lay between the germline ends. This CDR3 contains 14 residues. Germline assignment: CDR1 SGHAT and CDR2 FQNNGV. The CDR3 spells CASSLDLGSTEAFF. CDR3 sequence (DNA): TGTGCCAGCAGCTTAGATCTAGGCAGCACTGAAGCTTTCTTT.

The V call is TRBV6-6, the J call TRBJ2-1; 7 bases match TRBD2. The V segment lost 6 bases and the J segment 6 bases; nucleotides outside the gene matches: 8. CDR3 length: 14 residues. Germline loops: CDR1 MNHNY, CDR2 SVGAGI (reference sequence). This chain's CDR3 is CASRMGREGNEQFF. CDR3 nucleotide sequence: TGTGCCAGCAGAATGGGCAGGGAGGGCAATGAGCAGTTCTTC.

The V gene is TRBV28, the J gene TRBJ1-4; D perhaps matches TRBD1 (5 bases). The CDR3 covers 15 residues. The germline V gene has CDR1 MDHEN and CDR2 SYDVKM. Trimming stripped 3 bases from V and 7 bases from J, with 15 bases between. CDR3 loop: CASSLSGRGPEKLFF. CDR3 bases: TGTGCCAGCAGTTTGAGCGGGCGGGGACCTGAAAAACTGTTTTTT.

This clone has just a few counts. The rearrangement joins TRBV29-1 to TRBJ1-4; weak D call: TRBD1 (5 bases). The CDR3 is 13 residues long. V lost 4 bases and J lost 6, with 12 bases in between. CDR1 and CDR2 from the germline V gene are SQVTM and ANQGSEA. CDR3 nucleotides: TGCAGCGTTGGGGGGTTACGCTATGAAAAACTGTTTTTT. The encoded protein is CSVGGLRYEKLFF.

In its sample, this clone was seen once. This chain uses TRBV19 with TRBJ1-2, with 7 bases identical to TRBD1. The CDR3 consists of 14 residues. CDR1 and CDR2 from the germline V gene are LNHDA and SQIVND (reference sequence). The trim removed 9 bases at V and 0 bases at J, leaving 7 bases unmatched. In nucleotides, the CDR3 is TGTGCCAGCACTCCCGGGACAGCTAACTATGGCTACACCTTC. It encodes CASTPGTANYGYTF.

This chain joins TRBV6-5 and TRBJ2-5; 7 bases match TRBD1. J was trimmed by 3 bases and V by 10 bases; bases with no gene match: 14. In germline, CDR1 is MNHEY, CDR2 SVGAGI. The length of the CDR3 is 15 residues. The CDR3 bases are TGTGCCACCAGACCCCTGGGACAGTACAAAGAGACCCAGTACTTC. Translating gives CATRPLGQYKETQYF.

In its sample, this clone was seen a few times. CDR3 nucleotides: TGTGCCAGCAGTGGGGTCGCGGGATTCTACGAGCAGTACTTC. This translates into CASSGVAGFYEQYF. The gene calls are TRBV2 and TRBJ2-7; D perhaps matches TRBD2 (6 bases). Germline V gives CDR1 SNHLY, CDR2 FYNNEI. The V end lost 4 bases, the J end lost 3 bases, and 13 bases lay between the germline ends. The CDR3 is 14 residues long.

This chain links TRBV30 with TRBJ1-5; D unresolved. CDR3 size: 15 residues. V was clipped by 0 bases and J by 0 bases, with 9 bases between them. The germline V gene has CDR1 GTSNPN and CDR2 SVGIG (reference sequence). CDR3 nucleotides: TGTGCCTGGAGTGTACCGGCTTATAGCAATCAGCCCCAGCATTTT. Amino acids: CAWSVPAYSNQPQHF.

This clone has a single count. The junction and the germline gene differ at one end; a read error may be behind it. J is TRBJ2-2 and V is TRBV27; maybe TRBD1 (6 bases). This CDR3 is 15 amino acids long. Germline values: CDR1 MNHEY, CDR2 SMNVEV (reference sequence). CDR3 DNA: TGTGCCAGCAGTTCTTGTGGACAGAGTGACCGGGGAGCTGTTTTT. The encoded protein is CASSSCGQSDRGAVF.